The rows below give T cell receptor beta chains drawn from one sample of a study of T cells in tuberculosis. The data were produced by immunoSEQ multiplex PCR, yet TCRdb's version contains in-frame clones alone and is incomplete. Here the sample spans 30,000 to 40,000 clones, around 93% being singletons. Specimen: PBMCs, collected at tuberculosis diagnosis. Receptor source: an adult with tuberculosis. The CDR3 runs from the conserved cysteine through the conserved F or W. D genes are given only for firm matches. For some rows the clone size is stated as once, few or many, or as a class when expanded; others skip it.

V gene	D gene	clone size	J gene	CDR3 DNA	CDR3 protein
TRBV7-8	TRBD1	NA	TRBJ1-5	TGTGCCAGCAGCCCAATAGACAGGGGCGGGAATCAGCCCCAGCATTTT	CASSPIDRGGNQPQHF
TRBV27	TRBD1	NA	TRBJ2-1	TGTGCCAGCAGTTTAGCGCAGGGGGCAGATGAGCAGTTCTTC	CASSLAQGADEQFF
TRBV12-5	NA	NA	TRBJ2-3	TGTGCTAGTGGTCCAGAGGTCTCTAGCACAGATACGCAGTATTTT	CASGPEVSSTDTQYF
TRBV10-3	NA	NA	TRBJ2-1	TGTGCCATCAGTGAGACCGGGAATGAGCAGTTCTTC	CAISETGNEQFF
TRBV2	NA	few	TRBJ1-2	TGTGCCAGCAGTGGGGAGCGCTACACCTTC	CASSGERYTF
TRBV5-4	TRBD1	NA	TRBJ1-4	TGTGCCAGCAGTTCGGGACAGGGGGCTGGTAATGAAAAACTGTTTTTT	CASSSGQGAGNEKLFF
TRBV27	NA	NA	TRBJ1-3	TGTGCCAGCAGTCTCCTCGGGAAGGCTGGAAACACCATATATTTT	CASSLLGKAGNTIYF
TRBV14	NA	NA	TRBJ1-2	TGTGCCAGCAGCGCGGGACCCCCGAACTGGGGCTATGGCTACACCTTC	CASSAGPPNWGYGYTF
TRBV2	NA	few	TRBJ2-3	TGTGCCAGCATAGGGACTTACACTAGCACAGATACGCAGTATTTT	CASIGTYTSTDTQYF
TRBV6-4	TRBD2	few	TRBJ2-1	TGTGCCAGCAGTGACTCGTCTGGGGGAGGGTCCTACAATGAGCAGTTCTTC	CASSDSSGGGSYNEQFF
TRBV10-2	NA	NA	TRBJ2-1	TGCGCCAGCAGTGGGGCAGGGGTAAGCAATGAGCAGTTCTTC	CASSGAGVSNEQFF
TRBV6-5	NA	NA	TRBJ1-6	TGTGCCAGCAGTTACTCTCTACAGTTAAATTCACCCCTCCACTTT	CASSYSLQLNSPLHF
TRBV5-1	TRBD2	NA	TRBJ2-5	TGCGCCAGCAGCTTGGGGACTAGCGGGGGGACATGGTGGGAGACCCAGTACTTC	CASSLGTSGGTWWETQYF
TRBV5-1	NA	NA	TRBJ1-3	TGCGCCAGCAGCTTGGGACATCGAACATCTGGAAACACCATATATTTT	CASSLGHRTSGNTIYF
TRBV6-5	NA	NA	TRBJ2-7	TGTGCCAGCAAAGGGGTATTCGGCGACGAGCAGTACTTC	CASKGVFGDEQYF
TRBV10-2	TRBD1	NA	TRBJ1-4	TGCGCCAGCAGCCGCGGACAGGGGGAAAAACTGTTTTTT	CASSRGQGEKLFF
TRBV29-1	NA	few	TRBJ1-2	TGCAGGAAGGGGAGGGGTTATGGCTACACCTTC	CRKGRGYGYTF
TRBV5-1	NA	NA	TRBJ2-7	TGCGCCAGCAGCCCGGAGTCAGGGGTCTACGAGCAGTACTTC	CASSPESGVYEQYF
TRBV5-1	NA	NA	TRBJ2-1	TGCGCCAGCAGCATGCATTACCCGGAGGGCAATGAGCAGTTCTTC	CASSMHYPEGNEQFF
TRBV15	TRBD1	NA	TRBJ1-2	TGTGCCACCAGCAGGGTCGGAGGACAGGGTCTATCTGGCTACACCTTC	CATSRVGGQGLSGYTF
TRBV5-5	TRBD2	NA	TRBJ2-1	TGTGCCAGCAGGGGGCCCGGGACTAGCGGGGCATTCTCCTACAATGAGCAGTTCTTC	CASRGPGTSGAFSYNEQFF
TRBV18	TRBD1	NA	TRBJ1-4	TGTGCCAGCTCAAGGGGGCAGGATGAAAAACTGTTTTTT	CASSRGQDEKLFF
TRBV4-3	NA	NA	TRBJ2-2	TGCGCCAGCAGCCAAGATCGGCAGGACGGGGAGCTGTTTTTT	CASSQDRQDGELFF
TRBV5-4	NA	NA	TRBJ2-3	TGTGCCAGCAGCTTCAGGACTAGCACAGATACGCAGTATTTT	CASSFRTSTDTQYF
TRBV7-8	NA	NA	TRBJ2-3	TGTGCCAGCAGCTCTTCAGATACGCAGTATTTT	CASSSSDTQYF
TRBV19	NA	NA	TRBJ1-1	TGTGCCAGTAGCCCGATGTCGCCCGCAGCGCATGAAGCTTTCTTT	CASSPMSPAAHEAFF